These 18 T cell receptor beta chains share one sample of origin, sequenced in a study of blood T cell repertoires in COVID-19. Measured with immunoSEQ multiplex PCR; TCRdb has only the in-frame clones, and not every one. Among hundreds of thousands of clones listed, about 91% were seen once. What was sequenced was peripheral blood. Receptors were obtained from an older man with acute or convalescent COVID-19.

The rearrangement uses TRBV5-1 and TRBJ2-7; maybe TRBD1 (5 bases). CDR1 and CDR2 from the germline V gene are SGHRS and YFSETQ. The ends were cut back, 3 bases at V and 3 bases at J, with 10 bases in the middle. This CDR3 is built from 13 residues. The chain's CDR3 is CASSSGNLYEQYF. Written as DNA, the CDR3 is TGCGCCAGCAGCTCAGGGAATCTCTACGAGCAGTACTTC. Looking up the rest from reference TRBV5-1 and TRBJ2-7 gives the full variable domain: KAGVTQTPRYLIKTRGQQVTLSCSPISGHRSVSWYQQTPGQGLQFLFEYFSETQRNKGNFPGRFSGRQFSNSRSEMNVSTLELGDSALYLCASSSGNLYEQYFGPGTRLTVT.

V is TRBV7-8 and J is TRBJ1-2; TRBD1 matches at 9 bases. The CDR3 is 15 amino acids. V lost 1 base and J lost 4; bases outside the gene matches: 4. Germline values: CDR1 SGHVS, CDR2 FQNEAQ. The CDR3 is CASSLGPGQGYGYTF. DNA of the CDR3: TGTGCCAGCAGCTTAGGGCCGGGACAGGGCTATGGCTACACCTTC. The whole variable domain, filled in from reference TRBV7-8 and TRBJ1-2, reads GAGVSQSPRYKVAKRGQDVALRCDPISGHVSLFWYQQALGQGPEFLTYFQNEAQLDKSGLPSDRFFAERPEGSVSTLKIQRTQQEDSAVYLCASSLGPGQGYGYTFGSGTRLTVV.

DNA of the CDR3: TGTGCCAGCAGTTTCTACACTAGCGGGAGCCTCTACGAGCAGTACTTC. Residues: CASSFYTSGSLYEQYF. The rearrangement joins TRBV6-2 or TRBV6-3 to TRBJ2-7; 11 nucleotides line up with TRBD2. Per germline, CDR1 MNHEY and CDR2 SVGEGT. This CDR3 is 16 amino acids long. V lost 4 bases, J lost 3 bases, and 8 bases stayed unmatched.

This chain uses TRBV5-1 with TRBJ1-5, with D maybe TRBD1 (5 bases). The CDR3 sequence is 13 residues long. Trimming took off 0 bases at V and 9 bases at J, with 10 bases between the two ends. Germline V lookup: CDR1 SGHRS, CDR2 YFSETQ. CDR3 amino acids: CASSLEGTGPQHF. DNA of the CDR3: TGCGCCAGCAGCTTGGAGGGAACAGGGCCCCAGCATTTT.

This chain uses TRBV4-1 with TRBJ1-1; D unclear. The germline CDR1 and CDR2 sequences are MGHRA and YSYEKL. The CDR3 totals 12 residues. V lost 4 bases, J lost 3 bases, and 6 bases lay in between. CDR3 in amino acids: CASSLRDTEAFF. The CDR3 DNA follows: TGCGCCAGCAGCCTCCGGGACACTGAAGCTTTCTTT.

This chain connects TRBV7-6 to TRBJ2-1; D gene unclear. Germline assignment: CDR1 SGHVS and CDR2 FNYEAQ. V dropped 1 base and J dropped 10 bases, with 17 bases sitting between them. The CDR3 has 15 amino acids. The CDR3 nucleotides are TGTGCCAGCAGCTTAGAACGACGTCAGGTCAAGGAGCAGTTCTTC. This encodes CASSLERRQVKEQFF.

For the CDR3, the DNA is TGTGCCAGCAGGCAGGGGGGCACAGATACGCAGTATTTT. This codes for CASRQGGTDTQYF. This rearrangement joins TRBV7-3 to TRBJ2-3; 7 nucleotides match TRBD1. V lost 6 bases and J lost 1; bases outside the gene matches: 1. This CDR3 has 13 amino acids. Germline V lookup: CDR1 SGHTA, CDR2 FQGTGA.

The chain combines TRBV5-5 with TRBJ2-5; no clear D gene. The V end was cut by 0 bases, the J end by 5 bases, with 17 bases between. CDR1 and CDR2 from the germline V gene are SGHKS and YYEKEE (reference sequence). The CDR3 length is 16 residues. CDR3 bases: TGTGCCAGCAGCTTGGCCACCACGCAAACATGGGAGACCCAGTACTTC. Protein sequence: CASSLATTQTWETQYF.

V is TRBV7-2 and J is TRBJ2-1; 7 bases are shared with TRBD1. Germline V CDR1 and CDR2: SGHTA, FQGNSA. The CDR3 is 15 residues long. Trimming cost V 2 bases and J 4 bases; bases outside gene matches: 5. Here the CDR3 reads CASSLRGGNYNEQFF. For the CDR3, the DNA is TGTGCCAGCAGCTTACGAGGGGGCAATTACAATGAGCAGTTCTTC.

This chain connects TRBV5-8 to TRBJ1-4, with D tentatively TRBD1 (5 bases). Deletions cut 4 bases from V and 0 bases from J, with 13 bases between. CDR3 length equals 16 residues. Per the germline V gene, CDR1 is SGHTS and CDR2 is YDEGEE. The CDR3 DNA reads as TGTGCCAGCAGCAGGAGACAGAAATCAACTAATGAAAAACTGTTTTTT. Translation gives CASSRRQKSTNEKLFF.

The chain combines TRBV6-6 with TRBJ2-7, with D hard to call. Germline assignment: CDR1 MNHNY and CDR2 SVGAGI (reference sequence). Trimming cost V 7 bases and J 4 bases, with 17 bases left between them. This CDR3 contains 14 residues. The chain's CDR3 is CASTLDVGVYEQYF. DNA for the CDR3: TGTGCCAGCACCTTGGATGTCGGAGTATACGAGCAGTACTTC.

The CDR3 loop reads CASSSEGTMSTDTQYF. Written as DNA, the CDR3 is TGTGCCAGCAGCTCGGAGGGGACGATGAGCACAGATACGCAGTATTTT. The chain carries TRBV7-2 and TRBJ2-3, with a tentative D call TRBD2 (6 bases). This CDR3 is 16 amino acids long. Germline V gene data show CDR1 as SGHTA and CDR2 as FQGNSA. V lost 4 bases to trimming and J lost 0 bases, with 14 bases between them. Together with reference TRBV7-2 and TRBJ2-3, the CDR3 gives the full variable domain: GAGVSQSPSNKVTEKGKDVELRCDPISGHTALYWYRQSLGQGLEFLIYFQGNSAPDKSGLPSDRFSAERTGGSVSTLTIQRTQQEDSAVYLCASSSEGTMSTDTQYFGPGTRLTVL.

This chain uses TRBV5-6 with TRBJ1-5, with D possibly being TRBD1 (5 bases). Germline V CDR1 and CDR2: SGHDT, YYEEEE. V was trimmed by 1 base and J by 8 bases, leaving 16 bases between them. This CDR3 is built from 15 residues. The DNA of the CDR3 is TGTGCCAGCAGCTTGTGGACCCAGGGTCGAAAGCCCCAGCATTTT. Encoded protein: CASSLWTQGRKPQHF.

This chain connects TRBV3-1 (or the pseudogene TRBV3-2) to TRBJ1-2; D possibly corresponds to TRBD1 (5 bases). V was shortened by 1 base and J by 3 bases, with 18 bases between the two germline ends. The CDR3 totals 17 residues. Germline V gene sequence: CDR1 LGHDT, CDR2 YNNKEL (reference sequence). The CDR3 reads CASSQVLGQGSYYGYTF. The CDR3 DNA reads as TGTGCCAGCAGCCAAGTTTTAGGGCAGGGAAGTTACTATGGCTACACCTTC.

This clone was detected only once. V and J are TRBV27 and TRBJ2-7; D not resolved. Trimming removed 4 bases from V and 1 base from J, with 2 bases in between. The CDR3 is made up of 11 amino acids. Germline CDR1 and CDR2: MNHEY and SMNVEV (reference sequence). Here the CDR3 DNA reads TGTGCCAGCAGTTCGTCCTACGAGCAGTACTTC. The encoded protein is CASSSSYEQYF.

This clone showed up just once. The chain uses TRBV24-1 and TRBJ1-1, with TRBD1 matching 10 bases. With 1 base clipped from V and 0 bases from J, the junction kept 1 base outside the gene matches. CDR1 is KGHDR, CDR2 SFDVKD, per germline. The CDR3 is made up of 16 amino acids. The CDR3 sequence is CATSDFGTGVNTEAFF. The CDR3 nucleotides are TGTGCCACCAGTGATTTCGGGACAGGGGTGAACACTGAAGCTTTCTTT.

About this clone: In the same sample, other DNA sequences code for this CDR3. The V gene is TRBV7-9, the J gene TRBJ1-1, with D possibly TRBD1 on 5 matching bases. Trimming removed 5 bases at V and 4 bases at J, with 14 bases between. The CDR3 covers 14 residues. The germline CDR1 and CDR2 sequences are SEHNR and FQNEAQ (reference sequence). The chain's CDR3 is CASSLPGGGTEAFF. In DNA, the CDR3 is TGTGCCAGCAGCCTCCCTGGGGGAGGCACTGAAGCTTTCTTT.

This chain connects TRBV5-6 to TRBJ2-7, with 10 bases aligning to TRBD2. Germline trimming cut 5 bases from V and 7 bases from J; bases unmatched to any gene: 12. CDR1 is SGHDT, CDR2 YYEEEE, per germline. CDR3 length equals 15 residues. CDR3 bases: TGTGCCAGCAGGCCCAGCGGGAGGGCCAGGGGTGAGCAGTACTTC. This codes for CASRPSGRARGEQYF.